A selection of T cell receptor beta chains follows, all from one sample in a study of blood T cells in healthy people across ages. MiXCR was run by TCRdb on the 5' RACE reads, yielding one entry per CDR3 protein. Among approximately 800,000 distinct CDR3 sequences listed, around 62% were seen once. What was sequenced was blood. The receptors originated from a man younger than 45 in good health. CDR3s include the opening cysteine and the closing phenylalanine or tryptophan. Part of the rows lack a size; the others show once, few, many or a class for expanded clones.

CDR3	size	V	J
CATSRAGTAQPQHF	-	TRBV15	TRBJ1-5
CASSSEGLVYNEQFF	-	TRBV7-2	TRBJ2-1
CASSDQGDEQYF	few	TRBV7-2	TRBJ2-4
CASSPQAAVNYNEQFF	-	TRBV7-3	TRBJ2-1
CASSPGTGGFSEQFF	-	TRBV5-1	TRBJ2-1
CASSQYGSHVQFF	-	TRBV27	TRBJ2-1
CASSPAVGAPSYEQYF	-	TRBV28	TRBJ2-7
CATSAPGHGVYEQYF	once	TRBV24-1	-
CASSGLTSGNEQFF	once	TRBV2	TRBJ2-1
CSARARGRGADTQYF	-	TRBV20-1	TRBJ2-3
CASSTERASGDIQYF	-	TRBV6-6	TRBJ2-4
CASRDTGTGGGETQYF	few	TRBV6-5	TRBJ2-5
CASSWRTGGNNSPLHF	-	TRBV7-8	TRBJ1-6
CASDNQGIGGYTF	-	TRBV2	TRBJ1-2
CASSHRVYEQYF	-	TRBV28	TRBJ2-7
CASSVQGRIEWDTQYF	-	TRBV9	TRBJ2-3
CASSLVGQGYGDTQYF	many	TRBV7-2	TRBJ2-3
CSVVSLRGLTTDTQYF	once	TRBV29-1	TRBJ2-3
CATSRETRTTGELFF	-	TRBV15	TRBJ2-2
CASSKGLAGTDTQYF	-	TRBV7-7	TRBJ2-3
CATTEGSYNEQFF	-	TRBV24-1	TRBJ2-1
CAISDLRREQYF	many	TRBV10-3	TRBJ2-7
CSARPPDRASQPQHF	few	TRBV20-1	TRBJ1-5
CASSGDRSFYEQYF	-	TRBV25-1	-
CASSQQGTGGYNEQFF	-	TRBV7-3	TRBJ2-1
CSAVLGAMNTEAFF	-	TRBV29-1	TRBJ1-1
CSAREQASSYEQYF	-	TRBV20-1	TRBJ2-7
CASTLPGAVNTGELFF	-	TRBV5-4	TRBJ2-2
CASRVGGPLTEQYF	-	TRBV7-6	-
CASSLGGTVNSPLHF	-	TRBV12-3/TRBV12-4	TRBJ1-6
CASSTRQGPENEQFF	-	TRBV7-9	TRBJ2-1
CASSTHGGNTEAFF	once	TRBV12-3/TRBV12-4	TRBJ1-1
CASSYSHRGPVGNEQFF	-	TRBV6-5	TRBJ2-1
CAISDPGTIHNEQFF	-	TRBV10-3	TRBJ2-1
CASSQDAGPAYSPLHF	-	TRBV4-3	TRBJ1-6
CASSYSRGRMYEQYF	-	TRBV6-5	-
CASSQKRKGQETQYF	few	TRBV4-1	TRBJ2-5
CASSSGQGGDEQYF	-	TRBV5-1	TRBJ2-7
CSARGALVVNEQYF	-	TRBV20-1	-
CASGSGGDTDTQYF	-	TRBV7-9	TRBJ2-3
CASWKWAGAPSYEQYF	-	TRBV6-1	TRBJ2-7
CASSQDRGLSSYNEQFF	few	TRBV5-1	TRBJ2-1
CSVEFSGSRGSYEQYF	-	TRBV29-1	TRBJ2-7
CASSQAANNEQFF	-	TRBV4-1	TRBJ2-1
CASSQGGLKGSDTQYF	-	TRBV4-3	TRBJ2-3
CSAEPGTGVSPLHF	-	TRBV20-1	TRBJ1-6
CASSYSTPSGNTIYF	-	TRBV6-5	TRBJ1-3
CSAEPGTRKNIQYF	-	TRBV20-1	TRBJ2-4
CAVTRSGLDGYTF	many	TRBV30	TRBJ1-2
CASSARRGTDTQYF	few	TRBV19	TRBJ2-3
CASSPRVVDEQFF	-	TRBV12-3/TRBV12-4	TRBJ2-1
CASSPGPSGEQFSYEQYF	-	TRBV7-2	TRBJ2-7
CTSSEGGLNQPQHF	-	TRBV9	TRBJ1-5
CASSYSMGGWTETQYF	-	TRBV6-6	-
CASSSRTGSVGANEKLFF	once	TRBV6-1	TRBJ1-4
CSVEGAGTANYGCTF	-	TRBV29-1	TRBJ1-2
CASSFASGGDYNEQFF	-	TRBV27	TRBJ2-1
CSVAEGNSPLHF	-	TRBV29-1	TRBJ1-6